This T cell receptor (beta chain) was recovered during a study of post-analysis software for immune sequencing data. Whole-study context: Patients had relapsing-remitting, secondary progressive or progressive-relapsing multiple sclerosis; some lacked subtype.

Germline V gene lookup returns CDR1 LNHNV and CDR2 YYDKDF (reference sequence). The CDR3 totals 17 residues. V was cut by 8 bases and J by 6 bases, with 28 bases left in between. As regards this clonotype: As yet, its antigen is unknown.

Regarding the study as a whole: Controls showed significantly higher normalized Chao1 diversity than did multiple sclerosis patients. Same-batch samples co-clustered strongly by F measure. The five TRBV segments detected at higher frequency in patients than in controls included TRBV5-6, TRBV5-1 and TRBV20-1.

Unique molecular identifiers were carried by the TCR beta cDNA libraries. TCRdb called the PCR reads again in MiXCR, with one record for every CDR3 protein. The data contain a few hundred thousand distinct CDR3 sequences, 45% of them singletons. Sequences were obtained from blood. The TCR originated in a girl aged 10 to 17 with multiple sclerosis. V is TRBV15 and J is TRBJ2-5; D is perhaps TRBD1 (7 bases). DNA for the CDR3: TGTGCCACCTCCGGGGGCCTCACAGGGGACCGCCGAAAGACCCAGTACTTC. Encoded protein: CATSGGLTGDRRKTQYF.